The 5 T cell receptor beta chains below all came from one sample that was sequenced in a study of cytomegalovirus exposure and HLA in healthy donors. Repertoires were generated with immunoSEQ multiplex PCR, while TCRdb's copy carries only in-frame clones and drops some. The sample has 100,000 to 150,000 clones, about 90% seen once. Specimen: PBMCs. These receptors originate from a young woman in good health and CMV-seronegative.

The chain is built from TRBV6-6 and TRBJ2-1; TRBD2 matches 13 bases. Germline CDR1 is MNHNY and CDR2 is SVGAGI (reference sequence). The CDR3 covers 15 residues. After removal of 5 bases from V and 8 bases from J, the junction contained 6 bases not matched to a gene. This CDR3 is CASSTTSGGAHEQFF. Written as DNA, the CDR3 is TGTGCCAGCAGTACCACTAGCGGGGGGGCCCATGAGCAGTTCTTC.

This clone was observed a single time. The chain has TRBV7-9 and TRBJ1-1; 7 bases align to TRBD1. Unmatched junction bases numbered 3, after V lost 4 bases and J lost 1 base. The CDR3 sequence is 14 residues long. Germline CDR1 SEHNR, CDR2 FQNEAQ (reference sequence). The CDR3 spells CASSSGTENTEAFF. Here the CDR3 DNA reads TGTGCCAGCAGCTCCGGGACAGAGAACACTGAAGCTTTCTTT.

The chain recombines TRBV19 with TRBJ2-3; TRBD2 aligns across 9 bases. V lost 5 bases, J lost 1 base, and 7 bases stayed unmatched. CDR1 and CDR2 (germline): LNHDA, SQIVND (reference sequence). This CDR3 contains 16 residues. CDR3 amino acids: CASSPIAGAGTDTQYF. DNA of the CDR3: TGTGCCAGTAGTCCGATAGCGGGAGCGGGCACAGATACGCAGTATTTT.

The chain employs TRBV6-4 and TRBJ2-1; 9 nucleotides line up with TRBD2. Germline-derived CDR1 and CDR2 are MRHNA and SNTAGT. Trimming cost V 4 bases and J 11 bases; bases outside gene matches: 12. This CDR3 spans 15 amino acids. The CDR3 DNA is TGTGCCAGCAGTGCAGATATTAGCGGGAGCGGTCAGCAGTTCTTC. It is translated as CASSADISGSGQQFF.

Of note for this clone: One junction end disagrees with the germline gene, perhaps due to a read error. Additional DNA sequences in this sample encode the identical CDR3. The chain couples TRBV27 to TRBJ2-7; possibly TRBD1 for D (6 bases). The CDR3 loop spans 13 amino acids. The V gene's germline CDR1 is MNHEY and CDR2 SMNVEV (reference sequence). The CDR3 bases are TGTGCCGCAGGCCAGGGGCCCACCTACGAGCAGTATTTC. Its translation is CAAGQGPTYEQYF.